Given below is one T cell receptor beta chain in context. This clone was counted a single time. Its recognized antigen is unknown. No qualities accompany the bases; no much larger clone lies one base away. The data were obtained in a study of control samples from healthy donors and cancer patients (dated by TCRdb to the early 2020s). Library preparation was by the immunoSEQ multiplex PCR assay. TCRdb carries this immuneACCESS record with in-frame sequences only. Its versions omit some clonotypes, under half of them owing to an unresolved V gene in the studies checked, with the rest unexplained. Across this sample there are roughly 120,000 clones, with about 92% seen only once. Of the sample, approximately 1.7% falls within the top ten clones. The specimen was PBMCs. The sequence came from a man in his fifties or sixties with head and neck cancer.

The bases are TGTGCCAGCAGTGAATGGGTCGGGGAGCTGTTTTTT. Its coded protein is CASSEWVGELFF. The V and J genes are TRBV6-1 and TRBJ2-2, with no D gene named confidently. A distance of 5 bases separates the germline ends of V and J, which lose 2 bases and 7 bases respectively. As encoded in the germline V gene, CDR1 is MNHNS while CDR2 is SASEGT. Including the terminal cysteine and phenylalanine, the CDR3 comprises 12 residues. Just CDR3 DNA is preserved here, 36 bases in frame from base 1.